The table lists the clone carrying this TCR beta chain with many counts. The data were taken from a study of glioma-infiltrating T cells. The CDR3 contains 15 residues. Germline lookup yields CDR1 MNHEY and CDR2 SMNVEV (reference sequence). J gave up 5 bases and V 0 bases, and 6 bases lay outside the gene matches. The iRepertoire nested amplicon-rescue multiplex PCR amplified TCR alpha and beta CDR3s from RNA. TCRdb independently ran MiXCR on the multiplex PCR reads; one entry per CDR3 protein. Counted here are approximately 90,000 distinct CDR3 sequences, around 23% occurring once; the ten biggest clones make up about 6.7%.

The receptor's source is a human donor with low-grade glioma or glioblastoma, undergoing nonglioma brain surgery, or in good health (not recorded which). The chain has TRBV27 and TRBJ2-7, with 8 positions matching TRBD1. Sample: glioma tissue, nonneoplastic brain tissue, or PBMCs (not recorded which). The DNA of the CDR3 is TGTGCCAGCAGTTTATCCTGGACAGGGAGCCACGAGCAGTACTTC. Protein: CASSLSWTGSHEQYF.